This TCR beta chain is drawn from a study of blood T cell repertoires in COVID-19. Study background: The origin of the acute and convalescent COVID-19 samples was the United States, Italy and Spain. PBMCs, B-cell-depleted T cells, or T cells provided the cDNA or gDNA that made up the material.

Germline-derived CDR1 and CDR2 are LGHNA and YSLEER. The CDR3 consists of 16 residues. V lost 1 base and J lost 3, with 15 bases in between. Authors' analysis steps: Amplified reference gene primers provided the basis for estimating nucleated cell counts. Sequencing used immunoSEQ multiplex PCR; TCRdb keeps in-frame clones, though not all of them. The D gene and trimming were derived from the DNA, and the V and J assignments and clone size from that table. Found here are about 670,000 clones, just under 90% of them singletons; the top ten hold 0.2% to 0.3%. The receptor comes from a young woman with acute or convalescent COVID-19. The specimen was peripheral blood. This chain links TRBV4-3 with TRBJ1-1, with TRBD1 as a possible D gene (5 bases). CDR3 nucleotides: TGCGCCAGCAGCCAAGGGGGGGGGACGGACTACACTGAAGCTTTCTTT. It is translated as CASSQGGGTDYTEAFF.